This T cell receptor beta chain was captured in a study of blood T cell repertoires in COVID-19. Study at large: Spain, Italy and the United States supplied samples that represented acute and convalescent COVID-19.

Germline V CDR1 and CDR2: LNHNV, YYDKDF (reference sequence). Trimming at V came to 4 bases and at J to 5 bases, leaving 3 bases not matched to a gene. There are 14 residues in the CDR3. Original data processing: Reference gene primer amplification yielded estimated nucleated cell counts. Assay used: immunoSEQ multiplex PCR; TCRdb lists only in-frame clones, some missing. Clone size and V and J calls were adopted from that table, with D and trimming inferred from the DNA. Here the sample spans 160,000 or so clones, around 85% being singletons. The TCR originated in a man in his sixties with active or convalescent COVID-19. The V call is TRBV15, the J call TRBJ1-1, with 11 bases matching TRBD1. Sequences were obtained from peripheral blood. This CDR3 is CATSMGQGGTEAFF. The DNA of the CDR3 is TGTGCCACCAGCATGGGACAGGGGGGTACTGAAGCTTTCTTT.